This T cell receptor beta chain was captured by sequencing in a study of identical twins. Every donor was a healthy Caucasian. The germline V gene has CDR1 MNHEY and CDR2 SMNVEV (reference sequence). V lost 5 bases, J lost 6 bases, and 14 bases stayed unmatched. There are 16 residues in the CDR3. TCRdb itself ran the 5' RACE reads through MiXCR, one entry per CDR3 protein. The data contain some 500,000 distinct CDR3 sequences, approximately 15% of them singletons. Concerning this clonotype itself: Its specificity is unknown.

Study results and limitations: Cross-sectional statistics underpinned the conclusions; the same donors were not followed. There was an excess of low generation probability in the out-of-frame alpha sequences that twins shared.

These data also formed part of another study, on yellow fever vaccine responses in identical twins. Per that paper: Twins showed a vaccine T cell response that reportedly seemed partly convergent, partly personalized.

The specimen was CD4+ T cells sorted from blood. The rearrangement joins TRBV27 to TRBJ2-7; 9 positions match TRBD1. This receptor was obtained from a woman aged 18-29 years in good health. The CDR3 spells CASSQIPPGQGFEQYF. The CDR3 coding sequence is TGTGCCAGCAGTCAAATCCCCCCCGGACAGGGGTTCGAGCAGTACTTC.